These 6 T cell receptor beta chains originate from one sample sequenced in a study of control samples from healthy donors and cancer patients. Sequencing was performed with immunoSEQ multiplex PCR; in TCRdb, only in-frame clones are kept and a portion is missing. The table records some 65,000 clones, roughly 82% of them present only once. Source material: PBMCs. The receptor source for this set is a woman in her forties or fifties with lung cancer.

This clone appeared a single time. Written as DNA, the CDR3 is TGCAGTGCTAGTTGGCGGAAGAACACTGAAGCTTTCTTT. The encoded protein is CSASWRKNTEAFF. This sequence joins TRBV20-1 and TRBJ1-1; D uncertain. Trimming took off 3 bases at V and 1 base at J, with 9 bases between the two ends. The CDR3 sequence is 13 residues long. CDR1 and CDR2 from the germline V gene are DFQATT and SNEGSKA (reference sequence).

This chain joins TRBV24-1 and TRBJ2-7; D is possibly TRBD2 (6 bases). The germline CDR1 and CDR2 sequences are KGHDR and SFDVKD. The V end was cut by 3 bases, the J end by 1 base, with 15 bases between. The CDR3 runs to 16 residues. CDR3 loop: CATSDARDGLSYEQYF. Written as DNA, the CDR3 is TGTGCCACCAGTGATGCCCGGGACGGACTATCCTACGAGCAGTACTTC.

Only one count was recorded for this clone. The rearrangement uses TRBV7-3 and TRBJ2-1, with 8 bases aligning to TRBD2. There are 15 residues in the CDR3. The junction had 8 bases not matched to a gene; V was cut back by 1 base and J by 9 bases. Germline values: CDR1 SGHTA, CDR2 FQGTGA. DNA of the CDR3: TGTGCCAGCAGCTTAATGGCGGGACTAGTCACTGAGCAGTTCTTC. Translation gives CASSLMAGLVTEQFF.

The genes are TRBV6-5 and TRBJ1-1; TRBD1 matches at 9 bases. Germline CDR1 reads MNHEY; CDR2 reads SVGAGI. V dropped 8 bases and J dropped 4; count of bases not matched to a gene: 8. This CDR3 has 14 residues. The CDR3 DNA follows: TGTGCCAGCTGCAGGGACAGGGTGGTCACTGAAGCTTTCTTT. Protein: CASCRDRVVTEAFF.

The chain uses TRBV3-1 (or the pseudogene TRBV3-2) and TRBJ1-3; D is possibly TRBD1 (6 bases). The germline gives CDR1 LGHDT, CDR2 YNNKEL (reference sequence). V gave up 1 base and J gave up 0 bases, with 16 bases separating them. The CDR3 totals 18 residues. Written as DNA, the CDR3 is TGTGCCAGCAGCCAAGCCTGGGGGGCCCGGAGCTCTGGAAACACCATATATTTT. The encoded protein is CASSQAWGARSSGNTIYF.

The CDR3 loop reads CASSFREVHTEAFF. CDR3 coding DNA: TGTGCCAGCAGTTTTCGTGAAGTCCACACTGAAGCTTTCTTT. V gene TRBV6-2 or TRBV6-3 combines with J gene TRBJ1-1; D is ambiguous. The CDR3 is made up of 14 amino acids. V lost 4 bases and J lost 3, with 12 bases in between. Germline values: CDR1 MNHEY, CDR2 SVGEGT.